This T cell receptor beta chain comes out of a study of cytomegalovirus exposure and HLA in healthy donors. Findings and caveats of the study: There was a cluster of highly shared sequence variants that was likely a sequencing artifact. Reported results showed that the classifier diagnosed cytomegalovirus status with high specificity and sensitivity.

J was trimmed by 4 bases and V by 2 bases; bases with no gene match: 5. The germline V gene encodes CDR1 ENHRY and CDR2 SYGVKD. The CDR3 covers 16 residues. Vbeta (60) and Jbeta (13) primers were used in the PCR. Using immunoSEQ multiplex PCR, the repertoire was profiled, and TCRdb retains in-frame clones only, with some absent. In all, the sample yields about 190,000 clones. Comments on this clone: Its cognate antigen is unknown.

The V call is TRBV10-3, the J call TRBJ2-3, with 11 bases aligning to TRBD2. The receptor was isolated from a man younger than 45 in good health and CMV-seronegative. Sequencing used PBMCs. For the CDR3, the DNA is TGTGCCATCAGTGAGAGTAGCGGGGGGGCCCCAGATACGCAGTATTTT. Translation: CAISESSGGAPDTQYF.